A selection of T cell receptor beta chains follows, all from one sample in a study of T cells after yellow fever vaccination. TCRdb processed the 5' RACE reads anew with MiXCR; each CDR3 protein has one entry. The profile covers 300,000 to 400,000 distinct CDR3 sequences, with roughly an eighth appearing a single time and around 3% taken by the ten largest. This specimen was CD4+ T cells sorted from PBMCs, taken 15 days after the yellow fever booster vaccination. The receptors derive from a man between 18 and 35 years old who received the YFV17D yellow fever vaccine. CDR3s include the opening cysteine and the closing phenylalanine or tryptophan. The D gene is left open where the match is weak. Rows give clone size only sometimes, using once, few, many, or a class for an expanded clone.

d_gene,v_gene,abundance,j_gene,CDR3aa,CDR3nt
.,TRBV20-1,.,TRBJ1-2,CSAAGGAGYGYTF,TGCAGTGCTGCGGGGGGAGCCGGCTATGGCTACACCTTC
.,TRBV24-1,few,TRBJ1-6,CATSDGGRDSPLHF,TGTGCCACCAGTGATGGGGGGAGGGATTCACCCCTCCACTTT
.,TRBV5-6,.,TRBJ2-1,CASSSSVEQFF,TGTGCCAGCAGCTCTAGCGTTGAGCAGTTCTTC
TRBD1,TRBV5-1,few,TRBJ2-3,CASKDRGSDTQYF,TGCGCCAGCAAGGACAGGGGGTCAGATACGCAGTATTTT
.,TRBV7-2,few,TRBJ2-5,CASSQMAILETQYF,TGTGCCAGCAGTCAAATGGCCATTCTCGAGACCCAGTACTTC
TRBD2,TRBV10-3,few,TRBJ2-3,CAIATGTSALTDTQYF,TGTGCCATCGCTACCGGGACTAGCGCGCTCACAGATACGCAGTATTTT
.,TRBV7-2,many,TRBJ2-2,CASSSRFGELFF,TGTGCCAGCAGCTCGAGGTTCGGGGAGCTGTTTTTT
TRBD2,TRBV12-3/TRBV12-4,.,TRBJ2-5,CASSRDYQRAQYF,TGTGCCAGCAGTCGGGACTACCAGAGGGCCCAGTACTTC
.,TRBV9,few,TRBJ2-3,CASSQGMQGRTDTQYF,TGTGCCAGCAGCCAGGGGATGCAAGGGCGGACAGATACGCAGTATTTT
.,TRBV29-1,few,TRBJ1-2,CSVGRTNYGYTF,TGCAGCGTTGGACGGACTAACTATGGCTACACCTTC
.,TRBV15,.,TRBJ1-1,CATSFNQGDTEAFF,TGTGCCACCAGCTTTAATCAGGGAGACACTGAAGCTTTCTTT